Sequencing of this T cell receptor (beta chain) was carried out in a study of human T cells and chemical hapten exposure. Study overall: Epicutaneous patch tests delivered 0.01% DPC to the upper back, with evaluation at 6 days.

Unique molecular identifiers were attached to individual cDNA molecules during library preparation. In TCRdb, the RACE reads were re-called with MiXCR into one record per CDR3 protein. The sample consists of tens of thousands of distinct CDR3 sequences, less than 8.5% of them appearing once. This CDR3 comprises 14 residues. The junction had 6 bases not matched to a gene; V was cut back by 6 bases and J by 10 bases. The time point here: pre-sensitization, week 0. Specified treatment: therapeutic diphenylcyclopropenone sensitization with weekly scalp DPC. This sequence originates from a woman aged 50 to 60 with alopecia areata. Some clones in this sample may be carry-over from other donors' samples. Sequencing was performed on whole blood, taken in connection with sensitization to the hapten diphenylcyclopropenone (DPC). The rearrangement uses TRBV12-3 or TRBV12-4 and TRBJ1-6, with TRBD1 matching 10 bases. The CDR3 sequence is CASRGTGEGSPLHF. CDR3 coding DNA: TGTGCCAGCAGGGGGACAGGGGAAGGGTCACCCCTCCACTTT.